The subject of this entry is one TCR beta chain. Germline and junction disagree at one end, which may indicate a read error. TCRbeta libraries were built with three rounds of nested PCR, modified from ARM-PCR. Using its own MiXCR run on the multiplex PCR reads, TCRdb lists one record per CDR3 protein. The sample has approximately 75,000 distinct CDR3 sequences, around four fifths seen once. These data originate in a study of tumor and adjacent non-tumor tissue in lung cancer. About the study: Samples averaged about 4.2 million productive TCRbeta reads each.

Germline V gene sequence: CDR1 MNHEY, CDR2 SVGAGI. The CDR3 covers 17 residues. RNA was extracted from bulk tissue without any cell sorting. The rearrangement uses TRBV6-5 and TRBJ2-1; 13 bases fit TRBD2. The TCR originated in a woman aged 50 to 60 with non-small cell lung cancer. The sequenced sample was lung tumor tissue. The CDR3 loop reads CTSSHHTSGRAQNEQFF. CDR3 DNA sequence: TGTACCAGCAGTCACCATACTAGCGGGAGGGCCCAAAATGAGCAGTTCTTC.